The rows below give T cell receptor beta chains drawn from one sample of a study of a mutant IDH1 vaccine in newly diagnosed glioma. TCRdb's copy holds only in-frame clones and misses some; the assay was immunoSEQ multiplex PCR. This sample carries approximately 54,000 clones, 80% to 90% of them seen once, and the ten largest clones take about 19%. The source material was PBMCs, sampled from a glioma patient treated with radiotherapy, temozolomide or both. The origin of the receptors is a young man with glioma. CDR3s include the opening cysteine and the closing phenylalanine or tryptophan. D genes are given only for firm matches. A clone size is listed for some rows: how often the clone was seen (once, few, many), or a class if it is expanded.

v_call: TRBV5-4
clone_size: -
d_call: TRBD2
j_call: TRBJ2-5
cdr3_aa: CASSLVLLAGDQETQYF
cdr3_nt: TGTGCCAGCAGCTTGGTTCTTCTAGCGGGAGATCAAGAGACCCAGTACTTC

v_call: TRBV15
clone_size: -
d_call: -
j_call: TRBJ1-2
cdr3_aa: CATSRVRPGEDGYTF
cdr3_nt: TGTGCCACCAGCAGAGTCAGACCAGGGGAAGATGGCTACACCTTC

v_call: TRBV25-1
clone_size: -
d_call: TRBD1
j_call: TRBJ1-6
cdr3_aa: CASSESTGGSPLHF
cdr3_nt: TGTGCCAGCAGTGAATCCACAGGGGGATCACCCCTCCACTTT

v_call: TRBV25-1
clone_size: -
d_call: -
j_call: TRBJ1-3
cdr3_aa: CASSDFGRNTIYF
cdr3_nt: TGTGCCAGCAGTGATTTTGGACGAAACACCATATATTTT

v_call: TRBV4-3
clone_size: -
d_call: -
j_call: TRBJ2-2
cdr3_aa: CASSQELPRDSNTGELFF
cdr3_nt: TGCGCCAGCAGCCAAGAGCTACCGCGGGATTCGAACACCGGGGAGCTGTTTTTT

v_call: TRBV7-3
clone_size: few
d_call: -
j_call: TRBJ1-1
cdr3_aa: CASSSLGANTEAFF
cdr3_nt: TGTGCCAGCAGCTCATTGGGGGCGAACACTGAAGCTTTCTTT

v_call: TRBV7-9
clone_size: -
d_call: -
j_call: TRBJ2-5
cdr3_aa: CASSLRRTQYF
cdr3_nt: TGTGCCAGCAGCCTACGCCGGACCCAGTACTTC

v_call: TRBV5-5
clone_size: -
d_call: TRBD1
j_call: TRBJ1-1
cdr3_aa: CASSLGQGWTEAFF
cdr3_nt: TGTGCCAGCAGCCTAGGACAGGGTTGGACTGAAGCTTTCTTT

v_call: TRBV5-6
clone_size: -
d_call: -
j_call: TRBJ2-6
cdr3_aa: CASRDNPSGANVLTF
cdr3_nt: TGTGCCAGCAGGGATAACCCCTCTGGGGCCAACGTCCTGACTTTC

v_call: TRBV27
clone_size: -
d_call: TRBD2
j_call: TRBJ2-1
cdr3_aa: CASSVSGTANEQFF
cdr3_nt: TGTGCCAGCAGTGTTAGCGGGACCGCCAATGAGCAGTTCTTC

v_call: TRBV7-9
clone_size: once
d_call: TRBD1
j_call: TRBJ2-6
cdr3_aa: CASSLQGASGANVLTF
cdr3_nt: TGTGCCAGCAGCTTACAGGGGGCATCTGGGGCCAACGTCCTGACTTTC

v_call: TRBV5-5
clone_size: -
d_call: TRBD1
j_call: TRBJ2-1
cdr3_aa: CASSVQGQGDYNEQFF
cdr3_nt: TGTGCCAGCAGCGTGCAGGGACAGGGGGACTACAATGAGCAGTTCTTC

v_call: TRBV2
clone_size: -
d_call: TRBD1
j_call: TRBJ1-4
cdr3_aa: CASTGTGSAGEKLFF
cdr3_nt: TGTGCCAGCACCGGGACAGGATCCGCGGGTGAAAAACTGTTTTTT

v_call: TRBV7-9
clone_size: -
d_call: -
j_call: TRBJ1-4
cdr3_aa: CATTNPGRPNEKLFF
cdr3_nt: TGTGCCACGACCAACCCCGGACGGCCTAATGAAAAACTGTTTTTT

v_call: TRBV6-5
clone_size: -
d_call: -
j_call: TRBJ2-7
cdr3_aa: CASSYSFEGYEQYF
cdr3_nt: TGTGCCAGCAGTTACTCGTTTGAGGGCTACGAGCAGTACTTC

v_call: TRBV30
clone_size: -
d_call: -
j_call: TRBJ1-5
cdr3_aa: CAWSEGGAGNQPQHF
cdr3_nt: TGTGCCTGGAGCGAAGGGGGAGCGGGCAATCAGCCCCAGCATTTT

v_call: TRBV6-1
clone_size: many
d_call: -
j_call: TRBJ1-6
cdr3_aa: CASMFEPGVWAPLHF
cdr3_nt: TGTGCCAGCATGTTTGAGCCGGGGGTATGGGCACCCCTCCACTTT

v_call: TRBV9
clone_size: once
d_call: -
j_call: TRBJ1-2
cdr3_aa: CASSRSGDYGYTF
cdr3_nt: TGTGCCAGCAGCAGATCAGGGGACTATGGCTACACCTTC

v_call: TRBV29-1
clone_size: -
d_call: -
j_call: TRBJ2-3
cdr3_aa: CSVGRTNTQYF
cdr3_nt: TGCAGCGTTGGTAGAACCAATACGCAGTATTTT

v_call: TRBV5-1
clone_size: -
d_call: TRBD1
j_call: TRBJ2-7
cdr3_aa: CASSSQGYGWREQYF
cdr3_nt: TGCGCCAGCAGCTCACAGGGGTACGGATGGAGAGAGCAGTACTTC

v_call: TRBV30
clone_size: -
d_call: -
j_call: TRBJ2-7
cdr3_aa: CAWSFKAGSIYEQYF
cdr3_nt: TGTGCCTGGAGTTTCAAGGCAGGGTCTATCTACGAGCAGTACTTC

v_call: TRBV5-1
clone_size: -
d_call: TRBD1
j_call: TRBJ2-5
cdr3_aa: CASSSDRGPKTQYF
cdr3_nt: TGCGCCAGCAGCTCGGACAGGGGGCCCAAGACCCAGTACTTC

v_call: TRBV4-2
clone_size: few
d_call: -
j_call: TRBJ1-2
cdr3_aa: CASSQAGLGGAGGYTF
cdr3_nt: TGTGCCAGCAGCCAGGCGGGCCTCGGGGGCGCTGGTGGCTACACCTTC

v_call: TRBV2
clone_size: -
d_call: -
j_call: TRBJ2-7
cdr3_aa: CASRGVGVSYEQYF
cdr3_nt: TGTGCCAGCAGGGGTGTGGGGGTGTCCTACGAGCAGTACTTC

v_call: TRBV30
clone_size: -
d_call: TRBD1
j_call: TRBJ1-6
cdr3_aa: CAWSLTGGYSPLHF
cdr3_nt: TGTGCCTGGAGTTTGACAGGGGGATATTCACCCCTCCACTTT

v_call: TRBV13
clone_size: -
d_call: TRBD1
j_call: TRBJ1-1
cdr3_aa: CASSLLTGWGGTEAFF
cdr3_nt: TGTGCCAGCAGCTTACTGACAGGGTGGGGGGGCACTGAAGCTTTCTTT

v_call: TRBV6-5
clone_size: -
d_call: -
j_call: TRBJ1-5
cdr3_aa: CASKTGSQPQHF
cdr3_nt: TGTGCCAGCAAAACAGGGAGTCAGCCCCAGCATTTT

v_call: TRBV6-1
clone_size: -
d_call: -
j_call: TRBJ1-2
cdr3_aa: CASSVGGINYGYTF
cdr3_nt: TGTGCCAGCAGTGTGGGGGGGATCAACTATGGCTACACCTTC

v_call: TRBV10-3
clone_size: -
d_call: -
j_call: TRBJ1-3
cdr3_aa: CAIKGELSGNTIYF
cdr3_nt: TGTGCCATCAAAGGGGAGTTAAGTGGAAACACCATATATTTT

v_call: TRBV6-1
clone_size: -
d_call: TRBD1
j_call: TRBJ1-1
cdr3_aa: CASSGQGDTEAFF
cdr3_nt: TGTGCCAGCAGCGGACAGGGCGACACTGAAGCTTTCTTT

v_call: TRBV6-1
clone_size: -
d_call: TRBD1
j_call: TRBJ2-2
cdr3_aa: CASTQDRGRTGELFF
cdr3_nt: TGTGCCAGCACTCAGGACAGGGGGCGAACCGGGGAGCTGTTTTTT

v_call: TRBV29-1
clone_size: -
d_call: -
j_call: TRBJ2-4
cdr3_aa: CSVRGDDIQYF
cdr3_nt: TGCAGCGTGCGGGGTGATGACATTCAGTACTTC

v_call: TRBV7-8
clone_size: -
d_call: -
j_call: TRBJ1-1
cdr3_aa: CASSLVRTSNTEAFF
cdr3_nt: TGTGCCAGCAGCTTAGTTCGGACATCGAACACTGAAGCTTTCTTT

v_call: TRBV30
clone_size: -
d_call: -
j_call: TRBJ2-7
cdr3_aa: CAWSVLVIGHRADYEQYF
cdr3_nt: TGTGCCTGGAGTGTACTGGTAATCGGTCACAGGGCGGACTACGAGCAGTACTTC

v_call: TRBV5-6
clone_size: -
d_call: -
j_call: TRBJ1-2
cdr3_aa: CASSLGSAARYGYTF
cdr3_nt: TGTGCCAGCAGCTTGGGGTCCGCGGCTAGGTATGGCTACACCTTC

v_call: TRBV27
clone_size: few
d_call: -
j_call: TRBJ1-1
cdr3_aa: CASSLTRQNTEAFF
cdr3_nt: TGTGCCAGCAGTCTCACTCGACAGAACACTGAAGCTTTCTTT

v_call: TRBV18
clone_size: -
d_call: -
j_call: TRBJ1-3
cdr3_aa: CASSPRGSPGNTIYF
cdr3_nt: TGTGCCAGCTCACCCAGGGGAAGTCCTGGAAACACCATATATTTT

v_call: TRBV2
clone_size: -
d_call: -
j_call: TRBJ2-7
cdr3_aa: CASRGISEQYF
cdr3_nt: TGTGCCAGCAGGGGAATAAGCGAGCAGTACTTC

v_call: TRBV7-9
clone_size: many
d_call: TRBD2
j_call: TRBJ2-3
cdr3_aa: CASSLAGGRTQYF
cdr3_nt: TGTGCCAGCAGTCTAGCGGGAGGACGGACGCAGTATTTT

v_call: TRBV6-5
clone_size: -
d_call: TRBD2
j_call: TRBJ2-2
cdr3_aa: CAAGEGWNTGELFF
cdr3_nt: TGTGCCGCGGGGGAGGGGTGGAACACCGGGGAGCTGTTTTTT

v_call: TRBV30
clone_size: -
d_call: -
j_call: TRBJ1-6
cdr3_aa: CAWRGVAENSPLHF
cdr3_nt: TGTGCCTGGAGAGGGGTGGCGGAGAATTCACCCCTCCACTTT

v_call: TRBV5-1
clone_size: -
d_call: TRBD1
j_call: TRBJ2-2
cdr3_aa: CASSLNAGGQPGELFF
cdr3_nt: TGCGCCAGCAGCTTAAATGCAGGGGGACAACCCGGGGAGCTGTTTTTT

v_call: TRBV25-1
clone_size: -
d_call: TRBD2
j_call: TRBJ2-3
cdr3_aa: CASSDPSSGGTDTQYF
cdr3_nt: TGTGCCAGCAGTGATCCTTCTAGCGGGGGCACAGATACGCAGTATTTT

v_call: TRBV7-8
clone_size: once
d_call: -
j_call: TRBJ2-2
cdr3_aa: CASSPSLFRRMQNTGELFF
cdr3_nt: TGTGCCAGCAGTCCCAGCTTATTTAGGAGGATGCAGAACACCGGGGAGCTGTTTTTT

v_call: TRBV10-2
clone_size: -
d_call: -
j_call: TRBJ1-6
cdr3_aa: CASSDLSSYNSPLHF
cdr3_nt: TGCGCCAGCAGTGATCTGAGCTCCTATAATTCACCCCTCCACTTT

v_call: TRBV6-5
clone_size: -
d_call: -
j_call: TRBJ1-1
cdr3_aa: CASRVFVFTEAFF
cdr3_nt: TGTGCCAGCAGGGTTTTCGTATTCACTGAAGCTTTCTTT